These 2 T cell receptor beta chains share one sample of origin, sequenced in a study of blood T cell repertoires in COVID-19. Here immunoSEQ multiplex PCR was the method, and the copy in TCRdb shows in-frame clones only, minus some. This sample has around 230,000 clones, with almost 85% found just once. Sequencing was performed on PBMCs or T cells enriched from blood (not recorded which). Receptors originate from a man aged 40-49 years who had recovered from COVID-19.

V and J are TRBV5-1 and TRBJ2-1; a possible D gene is TRBD1 (5 bases). Germline V gene data show CDR1 as SGHRS and CDR2 as YFSETQ. The CDR3 runs 14 residues. Trimming left V 0 bases short and J 7 bases short, with 11 bases between. Written as DNA, the CDR3 is TGCGCCAGCAGCTTGGCGGCAGGGAAGAATGAGCAGTTCTTC. Amino acid sequence: CASSLAAGKNEQFF.

The V gene is TRBV20-1, the J gene TRBJ2-7; D call uncertain. This CDR3 has 11 amino acids. Looked up from germline, CDR1 is DFQATT and CDR2 is SNEGSKA (reference sequence). Trimming left V 5 bases short and J 6 bases short, with 11 bases between. The CDR3 sequence: CSAAYRSEQYF. CDR3 coding DNA: TGCAGTGCTGCCTATCGGAGCGAGCAGTACTTC.